The following is a T cell receptor beta chain sequence with its context. Original methodology: Quantification of nucleated cells was approximated via reference gene primer amplification. The table came from immunoSEQ multiplex PCR; TCRdb's copy has only in-frame clones and leaves some out. For V, J and clone size, that table is used; D and trimming come from the DNA. The sample lists some 350,000 clones; over 80% were seen once. The CDR3 has 15 residues. J was trimmed by 1 base and V by 5 bases; bases with no gene match: 7. Looked up from germline, CDR1 is MNHEY and CDR2 is SMNVEV (reference sequence). This sample was included in a study of blood T cell repertoires in COVID-19. Looking at the study overall: The United States, Italy and Spain provided the acute and convalescent COVID-19 samples.

The clonotype was recovered from a woman between 50 and 59 years old with COVID-19, enrolled during active disease. The sequencing sample was made of peripheral blood. The chain links TRBV27 to TRBJ2-7; 8 nucleotides align to TRBD1. The CDR3 DNA follows: TGTGCCAGCAGTCTTCTCCAGGGGGCATCCTACGAGCAGTACTTC. Translating gives CASSLLQGASYEQYF.